This T cell receptor (beta chain) was retrieved from a study of blood T cell repertoires in COVID-19. As for the study in general: Sample material is recorded as cDNA or gDNA derived from T cells, B-cell-depleted T cells, or PBMCs.

Original processing methods: The authors estimated nucleated cell counts from reference gene primer amplification. Sequencing used immunoSEQ multiplex PCR; TCRdb keeps in-frame clones, though not all of them. D and trimming come from the DNA, and the V and J calls and clone size come from that table. The data contain about 320,000 clones, around nine tenths of them singletons. Clinical history reported by participants formed the basis on which cohorts were assigned. Two negative PCRs, clearance, or symptom resolution characterized the recovered Cohort 3 donors. Trimming removed 3 bases at V and 2 bases at J, with 15 bases between. The CDR3 has 15 residues. Germline V gene data show CDR1 as SGHNT and CDR2 as YYREEE (reference sequence).

The receptor comes from a man aged 55 to 70 who had recovered from COVID-19. The sample taken for sequencing was PBMCs or T cells enriched from blood (not recorded which). The chain uses TRBV5-4 and TRBJ2-7; D might be TRBD2 (6 bases). This CDR3 is CASSSSLTSAYEQYF. CDR3 DNA: TGTGCCAGCAGCTCCTCGTTGACTAGTGCCTACGAGCAGTACTTC.